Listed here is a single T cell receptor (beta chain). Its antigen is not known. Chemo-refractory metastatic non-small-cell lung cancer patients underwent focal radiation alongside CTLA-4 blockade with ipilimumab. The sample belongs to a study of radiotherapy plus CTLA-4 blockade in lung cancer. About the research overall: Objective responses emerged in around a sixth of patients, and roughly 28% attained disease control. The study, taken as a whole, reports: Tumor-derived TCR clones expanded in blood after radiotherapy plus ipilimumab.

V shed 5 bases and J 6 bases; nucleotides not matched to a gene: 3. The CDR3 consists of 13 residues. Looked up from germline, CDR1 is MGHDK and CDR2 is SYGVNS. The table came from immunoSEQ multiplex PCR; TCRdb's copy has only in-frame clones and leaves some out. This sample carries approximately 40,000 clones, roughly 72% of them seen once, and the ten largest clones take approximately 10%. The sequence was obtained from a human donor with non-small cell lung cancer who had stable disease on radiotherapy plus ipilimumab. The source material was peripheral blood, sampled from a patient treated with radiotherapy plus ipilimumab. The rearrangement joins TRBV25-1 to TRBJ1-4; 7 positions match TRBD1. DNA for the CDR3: TGTGCCAGCAGTCTAGGGGGCGATGAAAAACTGTTTTTT. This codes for CASSLGGDEKLFF.